These T cell receptor beta chains were read from a single sample in a study of cytomegalovirus exposure and HLA in healthy donors. Here immunoSEQ multiplex PCR was the method, and the copy in TCRdb shows in-frame clones only, minus some. The data contain about 85,000 clones, around 80% of them singletons. Sequences were obtained from PBMCs. These receptors were collected from a woman aged 50 to 60 in good health and CMV-seropositive. Each CDR3 is given without its conserved first and last residue. For some rows the clone size is stated as once, few or many, or as a class when expanded; others skip it.

v_gene	j_gene	abundance	CDR3aa
TRBV19	TRBJ1-3	-	ASTDRGSSGNTIY
TRBV10-3	TRBJ2-3	-	AISEGEEDAQY
TRBV30	TRBJ1-4	-	ALQGPAEKLF
TRBV2	TRBJ1-2	-	STGGMNYGYT
TRBV7-6	TRBJ2-3	-	ASSPVDRGLAPDTQY
TRBV4-1	TRBJ2-2	-	ASSSTTGDVRGAV
TRBV4-1	TRBJ2-3	-	ASSLGLAEAFTDTQY
TRBV6-4	TRBJ2-1	few	ASSDQGEGINEQF
TRBV10-1	TRBJ2-1	-	ASRTLEGDNEQF
TRBV6-5	TRBJ2-6	-	ASSDWTGPSSVLT
TRBV27	TRBJ1-2	-	ASSPSANHRVGYT
TRBV6-5	TRBJ2-5	few	ASSPSQGVGETQY
TRBV27	TRBJ2-1	-	ASSPSQGVNEQF
TRBV27	TRBJ2-2	-	ASSLWGDYTGELF
TRBV7-9	TRBJ1-2	-	SSSSNAGTGGRNNYGYT
TRBV6-4	TRBJ1-1	-	ASSPGQGNTEAF
TRBV14	TRBJ2-7	once	ASSLRSPAQGSYQVYEQY
TRBV2	TRBJ2-2	-	ASSFQGPPGELF
TRBV18	TRBJ1-5	-	ASSPGGGRQPQH
TRBV6-1	TRBJ1-2	-	ATSINRFGYT
TRBV2	TRBJ2-1	-	ASTGDLDYNEQF
TRBV7-2	TRBJ1-5	-	ASSVDGGNQPQH
TRBV19	TRBJ2-5	-	ASRDIGWGLETQY
TRBV5-1	TRBJ2-3	-	ASSLVSGLDTQY
TRBV7-9	TRBJ1-1	-	ASSLDGLNTEAF
TRBV7-3	TRBJ2-2	-	ASSQLAGGVTGELF
TRBV19	TRBJ1-4	-	ASTPSGQPEKLF
TRBV7-8	TRBJ2-5	-	ASSLVNQETQY
TRBV10-3	TRBJ2-1	-	AISGQESYNEQF
TRBV4-1	TRBJ1-1	-	ASSQDPGRAEAF
TRBV2	TRBJ2-5	-	ASSAGRQETQY
TRBV19	TRBJ2-1	-	ASSTLAYNEQF
TRBV7-7	TRBJ2-6	-	ASALRGGANVLT
TRBV29-1	TRBJ1-2	-	SASGRGQGACNYGYT
TRBV10-1	TRBJ1-1	-	ASSDHGGIEAF
TRBV4-1	TRBJ2-1	-	ASSPRQGNNEQF
TRBV10-3	TRBJ1-5	-	AISQGIGNQPQH
TRBV27	TRBJ1-6	once	ASSLRTPHNSPLH
TRBV5-1	TRBJ1-1	-	ASSWGGSNTEAF
TRBV10-3	TRBJ1-5	-	AISESGGSSNQPQH
TRBV5-4	TRBJ2-3	-	ASSPPGTTDTQY
TRBV6-1	TRBJ2-4	-	ASSETVVGSAKNIQY
TRBV5-4	TRBJ1-1	-	ASSFSGTGNTEAF
TRBV7-9	TRBJ2-7	-	ASSLLHRGNYEQY
TRBV6-4	TRBJ1-3	-	ASSDSSLSRGRSSGNTIY
TRBV29-1	TRBJ1-1	-	SGRQGTTTEAF
TRBV15	TRBJ1-4	-	ATSTRTGSTNEKLF
TRBV2	TRBJ1-2	-	ASSESGTALYGYT
TRBV2	TRBJ1-4	-	ASSTDRGYEKLF
TRBV19	TRBJ1-2	-	ASSIGTGPNYGYT
TRBV5-1	TRBJ2-1	-	ASSPGLAGIYNEQF